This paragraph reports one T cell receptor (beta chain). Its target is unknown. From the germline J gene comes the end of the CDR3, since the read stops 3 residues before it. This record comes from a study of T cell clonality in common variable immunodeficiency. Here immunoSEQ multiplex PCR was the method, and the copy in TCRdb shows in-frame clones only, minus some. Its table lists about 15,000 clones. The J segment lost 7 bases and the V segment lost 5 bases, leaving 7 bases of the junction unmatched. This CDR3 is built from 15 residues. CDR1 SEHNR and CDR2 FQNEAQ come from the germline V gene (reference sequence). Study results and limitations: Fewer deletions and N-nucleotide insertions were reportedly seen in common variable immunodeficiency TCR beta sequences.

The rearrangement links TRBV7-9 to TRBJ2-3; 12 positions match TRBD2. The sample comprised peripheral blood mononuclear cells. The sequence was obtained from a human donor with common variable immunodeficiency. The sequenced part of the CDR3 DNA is TGTGCCAGCAGCCCCGGGACTAGCGGGTGGAATACG. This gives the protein CASSPGTSGWNT. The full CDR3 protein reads CASSPGTSGWNTQYF.